This entry lists 25 T cell receptor beta chains sequenced from one sample in a study of identical twins (dated by TCRdb to 2016 to 2018). The method behind the library was 5' RACE. For sequencing, an Illumina HiSeq 2000 was employed. The public reads were reanalyzed by TCRdb: fastp trimming at Q25, MiXCR alignment, in-frame beta chains only. Rows are unified per CDR3 protein, each entry keeping the most common DNA and genes. For this sample the table gives about 200,000 distinct CDR3 sequences, of which about a tenth were detected only once. The ten largest make up roughly 5% of the sample. The sample was memory (CD45RO+) T cells sorted from blood. The cell subset or site label on this specimen signifies: CD45RO+ enriched T cells. Every receptor here comes from a woman between 18 and 29 years old in good health.

This clonotype was observed at least ten times. This chain connects TRBV20-1 to TRBJ1-1; D might be TRBD1 (6 bases). V lost 5 bases and J 0 bases, leaving 19 bases between the germline ends. The CDR3 runs to 16 residues. In germline, CDR1 is DFQATT, CDR2 SNEGSKA (reference sequence). Here the CDR3 reads CSAPPPGQQMNTEAFF. Written as DNA, the CDR3 is TGCAGTGCTCCCCCTCCTGGACAGCAAATGAACACTGAAGCTTTCTTT.

V gene TRBV18 combines with J gene TRBJ2-7; possibly TRBD2 for D (5 bases). The CDR3 totals 15 residues. V lost 2 bases and J lost 3, with 14 bases in between. Germline CDR1 and CDR2: KGHSH and LQKENI. CDR3 in DNA: TGTGCCAGCTCACCAGAGGGTCTATACGACTACGAGCAGTACTTC. Translation gives CASSPEGLYDYEQYF.

Many counts were recorded for this clonotype. J is TRBJ2-3 and V is TRBV3-1; D tentatively reads TRBD1 or TRBD2 (6 bases each). The V gene lost 1 base and the J gene lost 3 bases, with 23 bases spanning the gap. The CDR3 has 19 residues. Germline V gives CDR1 LGHDT, CDR2 YNNKEL (reference sequence). DNA of the CDR3: TGTGCCAGCAGCCAAGGAGAGTCAACCAGACAGGAGGGAACAGATACGCAGTATTTT. Translation gives CASSQGESTRQEGTDTQYF.

The table lists this clonotype with a few counts. The gene calls are TRBV6-2 or TRBV6-3 and TRBJ2-3; the D gene is possibly TRBD1 (6 bases). The germline V gene encodes CDR1 MNHEY and CDR2 SVGEGT. V gave up 7 bases and J gave up 6 bases, with 11 bases separating them. This CDR3 contains 12 residues. CDR3 in amino acids: CASTPRGDTQYF. The CDR3 DNA sequence: TGTGCCAGCACTCCGAGGGGGGATACGCAGTATTTT.

The chain is built from TRBV5-5 and TRBJ2-1; 9 nucleotides align to TRBD1. Germline CDR1 reads SGHKS; CDR2 reads YYEKEE (reference sequence). With V trimmed by 6 bases and J by 5 bases, 6 bases remained unmatched. This CDR3 region has 14 residues. CDR3 loop: CASTSGTGNNEQFF. As DNA, the CDR3 is TGTGCCAGCACCTCAGGGACAGGGAACAATGAGCAGTTCTTC.

The chain joins TRBV12-3 or TRBV12-4 to TRBJ2-5; TRBD2 is a possible D gene (6 bases). CDR3 length: 14 amino acids. The germline V and J ends were trimmed by 4 bases and 1 base, with 10 bases remaining between them. Here the CDR3 reads CASSSLAAQETQYF. The CDR3 DNA is TGTGCCAGCAGTTCCTTAGCGGCCCAAGAGACCCAGTACTTC.

This chain joins TRBV29-1 and TRBJ2-6, with 11 nucleotides matching TRBD1. The V segment lost 6 bases and the J segment 5 bases; nucleotides outside the gene matches: 6. The CDR3 runs 15 residues. In germline, CDR1 is SQVTM, CDR2 ANQGSEA. The CDR3 sequence: CSVGQGESRANVLTF. DNA for the CDR3: TGCAGCGTGGGACAGGGGGAGTCTAGGGCCAACGTCCTGACTTTC.

This clonotype appeared a few times. The V and J genes are TRBV3-1 and TRBJ2-2, with 7 nucleotides matching TRBD1. This CDR3 has 14 amino acids. Looked up from germline, CDR1 is LGHDT and CDR2 is YNNKEL (reference sequence). Trimming at V came to 6 bases and at J to 0 bases, leaving 1 base not matched to a gene. The CDR3 nucleotides read TGTGCCAGCAGGACAGGGTCGAACACCGGGGAGCTGTTTTTT. Protein: CASRTGSNTGELFF. Variable domain in full (rest from reference TRBV3-1 and TRBJ2-2): DTAVSQTPKYLVTQMGNDKSIKCEQNLGHDTMYWYKQDSKKFLKIMFSYNNKELIINETVPNRFSPKSPDKAHLNLHINSLELGDSAVYFCASRTGSNTGELFFGEGSRLTVL.

This clonotype came up a few times. The chain joins TRBV6-2 or TRBV6-3 to TRBJ1-5; perhaps TRBD1 as D (6 bases). Per germline, CDR1 MNHEY and CDR2 SVGEGT. This CDR3 contains 17 residues. V was cut by 8 bases and J by 7 bases, with 27 bases left in between. In DNA form, the CDR3 reads TGTGCCAGCCGCCGCCACCTTACAGGGTCTAGGGGCCAGCCCCAGCATTTT. Translated: CASRRHLTGSRGQPQHF.

V is TRBV5-5 and J is TRBJ1-2; 7 positions agree with TRBD1. Germline values: CDR1 SGHKS, CDR2 YYEKEE (reference sequence). Trimming cost V 1 base and J 4 bases; bases outside gene matches: 4. The CDR3 is 14 amino acids. CDR3 region: CASSLYNRGYGYTF. The CDR3 coding sequence is TGTGCCAGCAGCTTGTACAACAGGGGCTATGGCTACACCTTC.

The chain is built from TRBV20-1 and TRBJ2-3; TRBD1 or TRBD2 may be the D gene (6 bases each). V dropped 1 base and J dropped 8 bases, with 22 bases sitting between them. This CDR3 has 16 residues. CDR1 and CDR2 (germline): DFQATT, SNEGSKA (reference sequence). DNA of the CDR3: TGCAGTGCTAGAGTGGAGGGGGATCTTCGACGGGGTACGCAGTATTTT. Amino acids: CSARVEGDLRRGTQYF.

This clonotype was observed a handful of times. V is TRBV4-2 and J is TRBJ2-1; D gene uncertain. Trimming pared 0 bases from V and 9 bases from J, leaving 12 bases between. The germline CDR1 and CDR2 sequences are LGHNA and YNFKEQ. The CDR3 consists of 14 residues. CDR3 amino acids: CASSQDGVFFEQFF. The CDR3 region has the DNA TGTGCCAGCAGCCAAGACGGTGTGTTTTTTGAGCAGTTCTTC.

This clonotype was seen more than once but under ten times. The chain is built from TRBV20-1 and TRBJ2-7; 10 nucleotides align to TRBD2. Germline CDR1 and CDR2: DFQATT and SNEGSKA (reference sequence). V gave up 1 base and J gave up 4 bases; unmatched junction bases: 1. The CDR3 contains 13 residues. Written as DNA, the CDR3 is TGCAGTGCTAGAGGGACTAGCGGTTACGAGCAGTACTTC. Translating it yields CSARGTSGYEQYF.

This clonotype was observed at least ten times. V and J are TRBV20-1 and TRBJ1-1; 8 bases are shared with TRBD1. Trimming at V came to 6 bases and at J to 0 bases, leaving 3 bases not matched to a gene. Looked up from germline, CDR1 is DFQATT and CDR2 is SNEGSKA (reference sequence). CDR3 length equals 13 residues. The CDR3 coding sequence is TGCAGTGCAGGGGACAGGTTGAACACTGAAGCTTTCTTT. Its translation: CSAGDRLNTEAFF.

This chain uses TRBV19 with TRBJ2-7, with D perhaps assigned TRBD1 or TRBD2 (5 bases each). Between the trimmed V and J ends, which lost 4 bases and 7 bases, there was a span of 14 bases. Looked up from germline, CDR1 is LNHDA and CDR2 is SQIVND (reference sequence). The CDR3 contains 13 residues. This CDR3 reads CASSKGPSLEQYF. Written as DNA, the CDR3 is TGTGCCAGTAGTAAGGGACCCAGCCTTGAGCAGTACTTC.

The V and J genes are TRBV5-1 and TRBJ2-7; D is possibly TRBD1 or TRBD2 (6 bases each). This CDR3 has 15 amino acids. Germline lookup yields CDR1 SGHRS and CDR2 YFSETQ. The V end lost 0 bases, the J end lost 3 bases, and 13 bases lay between the germline ends. CDR3 coding DNA: TGCGCCAGCAGCTTGGCTGGGGGGCGCGACTACGAGCAGTACTTC. Translating it yields CASSLAGGRDYEQYF.

The rearrangement links TRBV5-4 to TRBJ2-7, with D perhaps matching TRBD1 (6 bases). Germline loops: CDR1 SGHNT, CDR2 YYREEE (reference sequence). This CDR3 comprises 13 residues. The V gene lost 5 bases and the J gene lost 3 bases, with 12 bases spanning the gap. The CDR3 coding sequence is TGTGCCAGCAGTTGGGGGCAGGGCTACGAGCAGTACTTC. It specifies CASSWGQGYEQYF.

This clonotype was found once. The rearrangement uses TRBV20-1 and TRBJ1-2; no clear D. Trimming shortened V by 3 bases and J by 7 bases, and 9 bases separated the two germline ends. Germline loops: CDR1 DFQATT, CDR2 SNEGSKA (reference sequence). CDR3 length: 11 residues. Here the CDR3 reads CSARQAPGYTF. In DNA form, the CDR3 reads TGCAGTGCTAGGCAGGCTCCTGGCTACACCTTC.

The J gene is TRBJ2-5, the V gene TRBV5-1; 9 nucleotides agree with TRBD1. Per germline, CDR1 SGHRS and CDR2 YFSETQ. The CDR3 extends over 15 amino acids. Trimming took 4 bases from V and 5 from J; bases not matched to a gene: 9. The CDR3 DNA reads as TGCGCCAGCAGCCAGGGGGGGACAGGGTCCGAGACCCAGTACTTC. This gives the protein CASSQGGTGSETQYF.

This clonotype has at least ten counts. V usage is TRBV10-2 and J usage is TRBJ2-1; TRBD2 agrees at 10 bases. V gave up 8 bases and J gave up 7 bases; unmatched junction bases: 11. This CDR3 contains 15 residues. Germline V gene data show CDR1 as WSHSY and CDR2 as SAAADI. The CDR3 protein is CASDRTSGEGNEQFF. CDR3 DNA: TGCGCCAGCGACCGGACTAGCGGAGAAGGAAATGAGCAGTTCTTC.

As for this clonotype: This may be a read error: a much more frequent sequence differs by one nucleotide. The CDR3 ends on some other residue instead of the conserved phenylalanine or tryptophan, so this is likely a read error. The V and J genes are TRBV6-4 and TRBJ2-3; 11 bases match TRBD2. The CDR3 has 15 residues. Trimming cost V 4 bases and J 1 base; bases outside gene matches: 1. Germline V CDR1 and CDR2: MRHNA, SNTAGT. CDR3 residues: CASSALAGGTDTQYL. CDR3 coding DNA: TGTGCCAGCAGTGCACTAGCGGGGGGCACAGATACGCAGTATCTT.

This chain uses TRBV6-1 with TRBJ2-7; D may be TRBD1 (5 bases). CDR1 MNHNS and CDR2 SASEGT come from the germline V gene. The V end was cut by 6 bases, the J end by 5 bases, with 20 bases between. The CDR3 runs to 15 residues. The CDR3 DNA follows: TGTGCCAGCAGCCTCTCCGGCCGCTTGGGGCACGAGCAGTACTTC. As protein: CASSLSGRLGHEQYF.

This clonotype appeared many times. V gene TRBV12-3 or TRBV12-4 combines with J gene TRBJ2-7; 7 bases are a match to TRBD1. The CDR3 is 13 amino acids. V lost 4 bases to trimming and J lost 1 base; unmatched junction nucleotides: 1. CDR3 residues: CASSSTGSYEQYF. CDR3 DNA: TGTGCCAGCAGTTCGACAGGGTCCTACGAGCAGTACTTC.

J is TRBJ2-1 and V is TRBV10-2, with 11 bases that match TRBD2. The J segment lost 9 bases and the V segment lost 5 bases, leaving 6 bases of the junction unmatched. Germline CDR1 and CDR2: WSHSY and SAAADI. The CDR3 length is 14 residues. The CDR3 is CASSLAGGELEQFF. In DNA form, the CDR3 reads TGCGCCAGCAGTTTAGCGGGGGGGGAGCTTGAGCAGTTCTTC.

The gene calls are TRBV20-1 and TRBJ2-1; the D gene is possibly TRBD2 (6 bases). V was shortened by 8 bases and J by 0 bases, with 17 bases between the two germline ends. The CDR3 covers 15 residues. Germline CDR1 reads DFQATT; CDR2 reads SNEGSKA (reference sequence). The CDR3 region is CSILSGLSSYNEQFF. In DNA form, the CDR3 reads TGCAGTATCCTAAGCGGGCTAAGCTCCTACAATGAGCAGTTCTTC.